One and the same sample provided the 30 T cell receptor beta chains below, sequenced in a study of T-cell reconstitution after alpha-beta-depleted transplantation in children. A TCRbeta library incorporating unique molecular identifiers was prepared. TCRdb called the PCR reads again in MiXCR, with one record for every CDR3 protein. Here the sample spans a few hundred thousand distinct CDR3 sequences, around an eighth being singletons. The input for sequencing was PBMCs from the stem cell graft donor, taken from the stem cell graft. These receptors were taken from a human donor who donated a stem cell graft to a child with combined immunodeficiency.

This clonotype was detected ten times or more. CDR3 coding DNA: TGCAGCGTTGAGGGGCGGGACAGGGCCTACGAGCAGTACTTC. This encodes CSVEGRDRAYEQYF. This chain joins TRBV29-1 and TRBJ2-7; 9 positions agree with TRBD1. The CDR3 covers 14 residues. CDR1 and CDR2 (germline): SQVTM, ANQGSEA. The V and J ends lost 3 bases and 2 bases, in that order; junction bases with no gene match: 5.

A remark on this clonotype: Germline and junction disagree at one end, which may indicate a read error. The V and J genes are TRBV29-1 and TRBJ2-7; 12 bases agree with TRBD2. The germline gives CDR1 SQVTM, CDR2 ANQGSEA. The CDR3 consists of 14 residues. The CDR3 loop is CGVLSTSGRNTQYF. CDR3 DNA: TGCGGCGTTCTATCGACTAGCGGGAGAAATACCCAGTACTTC.

In this sample, this clonotype turned up many times. The rearrangement uses TRBV20-1 and TRBJ2-5; D might be TRBD1 (6 bases). The CDR3 length is 15 residues. With 0 bases removed from V and 4 bases from J, the gap between germline ends came to 15 bases. From germline, CDR1 is DFQATT and CDR2 SNEGSKA (reference sequence). CDR3 DNA sequence: TGCAGTGCTAGAGATCAGGTTCCACAGGGAGAGACCCAGTACTTC. It translates to CSARDQVPQGETQYF.

The V and J genes are TRBV5-1 and TRBJ2-1, with TRBD2 identical over 7 bases. V lost 0 bases, J lost 8 bases, and 8 bases stayed unmatched. CDR1 is SGHRS, CDR2 YFSETQ, per germline. The CDR3 has 15 residues. CDR3 DNA: TGCGCCAGCAGCTTGGAGGGACTAAGGGTGGATGAGCAGTTCTTC. Amino acids: CASSLEGLRVDEQFF.

This clonotype was found a few times. The chain links TRBV20-1 to TRBJ1-3; TRBD1 might be the D (5 bases). V was pared by 5 bases and J by 1 base, with 9 bases between. Germline V gene sequence: CDR1 DFQATT, CDR2 SNEGSKA (reference sequence). This CDR3 has 13 residues. In DNA, the CDR3 is TGCAGTGCTCCCGGGACTTCTGGAAACACCATATATTTT. Translated: CSAPGTSGNTIYF.

V gene TRBV20-1 combines with J gene TRBJ2-5; 9 bases line up with TRBD2. The CDR3 has 14 amino acids. J lost 2 bases, V lost 1 base, and 2 bases had no gene match. Germline V lookup: CDR1 DFQATT, CDR2 SNEGSKA (reference sequence). The CDR3: CSARGLAGQETQYF. DNA for the CDR3: TGCAGTGCTAGAGGGCTAGCGGGACAAGAGACCCAGTACTTC.

This clonotype was counted many times. The chain carries TRBV28 and TRBJ2-1; the D is unclear. V dropped 5 bases and J dropped 3 bases, with 8 bases sitting between them. This CDR3 region has 13 residues. CDR1 is MDHEN and CDR2 is SYDVKM in the germline V gene. This CDR3 reads CASSQRYYNEQFF. For the CDR3, the DNA is TGTGCCAGCAGTCAACGCTACTACAATGAGCAGTTCTTC.

V usage is TRBV6-5 and J usage is TRBJ2-5, with unresolved D. The germline V gene encodes CDR1 MNHEY and CDR2 SVGAGI. V shed 0 bases and J shed 2 bases, with 7 bases lying between them. The CDR3 consists of 14 residues. The chain's CDR3 is CASSYSALQETQYF. Here the CDR3 DNA reads TGTGCCAGCAGTTACTCGGCCCTTCAAGAGACCCAGTACTTC.

This clonotype was seen many times. The chain uses TRBV6-2 or TRBV6-3 and TRBJ2-1; TRBD1 matches at 10 bases. With V trimmed by 0 bases and J by 6 bases, 8 bases remained unmatched. Germline lookup yields CDR1 MNHEY and CDR2 SVGEGT. This CDR3 comprises 17 residues. The DNA of the CDR3 is TGTGCCAGCAGTTACTCGATTTTACGGACAGGGGGCAATGAGCAGTTCTTC. Translation gives CASSYSILRTGGNEQFF.

This sequence joins TRBV27 and TRBJ2-2; 8 bases are shared with TRBD1. The CDR3 runs 17 residues. V gave up 3 bases and J gave up 6 bases; unmatched junction bases: 12. Germline loops: CDR1 MNHEY, CDR2 SMNVEV (reference sequence). CDR3 sequence reads: CASSFLNPGGVSGELFF. CDR3 DNA sequence: TGTGCCAGCAGTTTTCTGAACCCAGGGGGCGTCTCCGGGGAGCTGTTTTTT.

This clonotype was detected ten times or more. The chain employs TRBV7-2 and TRBJ2-3; no clear D. Germline CDR1 reads SGHTA; CDR2 reads FQGNSA. CDR3 size: 11 residues. V lost 4 bases and J 6 bases, leaving 5 bases between the germline ends. The CDR3 DNA reads as TGTGCCAGCAGCTCAGTGGATACGCAGTATTTT. It translates to CASSSVDTQYF.

The chain has TRBV12-3 or TRBV12-4 and TRBJ1-1; unclear D gene. This CDR3 has 15 amino acids. Between the trimmed V and J ends, which lost 1 base and 0 bases, there was a span of 9 bases. This CDR3 is CASSLDSTLNTEAFF. The CDR3 DNA sequence: TGTGCCAGCAGTTTAGACAGTACGTTGAACACTGAAGCTTTCTTT.

This rearrangement joins TRBV5-4 to TRBJ1-1, with D perhaps TRBD1 (6 bases). Germline CDR1 SGHNT, CDR2 YYREEE (reference sequence). Trimming removed 2 bases from V and 7 bases from J, with 12 bases in between. This CDR3 is 13 amino acids long. The CDR3 loop is CASSLQGWIEAFF. The DNA of the CDR3 is TGTGCCAGCAGCTTACAGGGTTGGATTGAAGCTTTCTTT.

V is TRBV5-6 and J is TRBJ2-3; D gene ambiguous. Germline V CDR1 and CDR2: SGHDT, YYEEEE. The CDR3 is 14 residues long. The V gene lost 3 bases and the J gene lost 0 bases, with 8 bases spanning the gap. The CDR3 spells CASSSYRSTDTQYF. In DNA, the CDR3 is TGTGCCAGCAGCTCCTATAGGAGCACAGATACGCAGTATTTT.

The chain has TRBV12-3 or TRBV12-4 and TRBJ2-2, with TRBD2 identical over 11 bases. J gave up 4 bases and V 7 bases, and 5 bases lay outside the gene matches. This CDR3 contains 15 residues. As DNA, the CDR3 is TGTGCCAGCAACCGACTAGCGGGGTCCACCGGGGAGCTGTTTTTT. It is translated as CASNRLAGSTGELFF.

There are a few counts of this clonotype. V is TRBV29-1 and J is TRBJ2-7; 10 nucleotides align to TRBD2. Germline CDR1 reads SQVTM; CDR2 reads ANQGSEA. J gave up 2 bases and V 5 bases, and 6 bases lay outside the gene matches. The CDR3 totals 14 residues. The CDR3 DNA reads as TGCAGCGTTAAGGGACTAGCGCAAACCTACGAGCAGTACTTC. Encoded protein: CSVKGLAQTYEQYF.

This clonotype was observed a few times. This chain links TRBV3-1 with TRBJ2-6; D is uncertain. Germline V gene lookup returns CDR1 LGHDT and CDR2 YNNKEL (reference sequence). The CDR3 totals 17 residues. V dropped 0 bases and J dropped 0 bases, with 9 bases sitting between them. CDR3 sequence (DNA): TGTGCCAGCAGCCAAGATACTCAGTTCTCTGGGGCCAACGTCCTGACTTTC. Protein sequence: CASSQDTQFSGANVLTF.

J is TRBJ2-5 and V is TRBV10-3; a weak D match, TRBD1 (6 bases). Trimming took 4 bases from V and 6 from J, leaving 15 bases between them. In germline, CDR1 is ENHRY, CDR2 SYGVKD. The CDR3 is 14 amino acids. The CDR3: CAISGAGDLKTQYF. The CDR3 region has the DNA TGTGCCATCAGTGGAGCAGGGGATTTAAAGACCCAGTACTTC.

The chain couples TRBV4-2 to TRBJ2-5; the match to TRBD2 covers 10 bases. CDR1 is LGHNA and CDR2 is YNFKEQ in the germline V gene. V was clipped by 1 base and J by 4 bases; unmatched bases: 9. There are 17 residues in the CDR3. The CDR3 spells CASSQGRLAGTGETQYF. The CDR3 DNA reads TGTGCCAGCAGCCAAGGCCGACTAGCGGGCACGGGAGAGACCCAGTACTTC.

This clonotype appeared a few times. The J gene is TRBJ2-7, the V gene TRBV4-2; the match to TRBD1 covers 11 bases. Germline CDR1 LGHNA, CDR2 YNFKEQ. CDR3 length: 16 residues. The V and J ends lost 3 bases and 7 bases, in that order; junction bases with no gene match: 11. The DNA for the CDR3 is TGTGCCAGCAGCCAGACCGGGACAGGGGGTTTTGGGGAGCAGTACTTC. Translated, it gives CASSQTGTGGFGEQYF.

The rearrangement uses TRBV20-1 and TRBJ2-7, with D perhaps TRBD1 (5 bases). Trimming removed 5 bases from V and 1 base from J, with 12 bases in between. This CDR3 is built from 13 residues. CDR1 and CDR2 from the germline V gene are DFQATT and SNEGSKA (reference sequence). The CDR3: CSAFTGLSYEQYF. For the CDR3, the DNA is TGCAGTGCTTTTACAGGTTTATCCTACGAGCAGTACTTC.

The table lists this clonotype with a few counts. The V and J genes are TRBV5-1 and TRBJ2-5; the D gene could be TRBD1 or TRBD2 (6 bases each). The V gene lost 3 bases and the J gene lost 5 bases, with 17 bases spanning the gap. CDR1 SGHRS and CDR2 YFSETQ come from the germline V gene. The CDR3 consists of 15 residues. DNA for the CDR3: TGCGCCAGCAGCTCGGACAGCCGGGACTGGGAGACCCAGTACTTC. Protein sequence: CASSSDSRDWETQYF. Full variable domain (rest looked up from reference TRBV5-1 and TRBJ2-5): KAGVTQTPRYLIKTRGQQVTLSCSPISGHRSVSWYQQTPGQGLQFLFEYFSETQRNKGNFPGRFSGRQFSNSRSEMNVSTLELGDSALYLCASSSDSRDWETQYFGPGTRLLVL.

The table lists this clonotype with a few counts. CDR3 nucleotide sequence: TGTGCCAGCAGTTTAGCCGGACAGAATTTGGCTTTCTTT. Encoded protein: CASSLAGQNLAFF. The chain carries TRBV12-3 or TRBV12-4 and TRBJ1-1, with a weak D call TRBD1 (6 bases). The CDR3 contains 13 residues. V gave up 0 bases and J gave up 11 bases, with 13 bases separating them.

This clonotype came up a few times. The V and J genes are TRBV28 and TRBJ1-5; a weak D match, TRBD1 (6 bases). V lost 3 bases and J lost 0, with 15 bases in between. The CDR3 runs 17 residues. CDR1 and CDR2 (germline): MDHEN, SYDVKM. CDR3 sequence (DNA): TGTGCCAGCAGTTTTCCGGGGGGGGCCTATAGCAATCAGCCCCAGCATTTT. It translates to CASSFPGGAYSNQPQHF.

The V and J genes are TRBV3-1 and TRBJ2-1; perhaps TRBD2 as D (6 bases). The CDR3 is made up of 14 amino acids. Per the germline V gene, CDR1 is LGHDT and CDR2 is YNNKEL (reference sequence). Trimming took off 1 base at V and 8 bases at J, with 12 bases between the two ends. CDR3 coding DNA: TGTGCCAGCAGCCAAGGAGCGGGTTTCGATGAGCAGTTCTTC. Amino acid sequence: CASSQGAGFDEQFF.

The V and J genes are TRBV20-1 and TRBJ2-3, with a weak D call TRBD1 (6 bases). The germline V and J ends were trimmed by 1 base and 2 bases, with 19 bases remaining between them. Germline CDR1 is DFQATT and CDR2 is SNEGSKA (reference sequence). The CDR3 spans 17 residues. The CDR3: CSARVRPGQTYTDTQYF. CDR3 nucleotide sequence: TGCAGTGCTAGAGTAAGACCGGGACAAACTTACACAGATACGCAGTATTTT.

The chain has TRBV12-3 or TRBV12-4 and TRBJ1-1, with a weak D call TRBD1 (5 bases). The CDR3 contains 15 residues. Trimming left V 3 bases short and J 0 bases short, with 11 bases between. CDR3 region: CASSFGAGMNTEAFF. CDR3 nucleotide sequence: TGTGCCAGCAGTTTCGGAGCAGGGATGAACACTGAAGCTTTCTTT.

This clonotype came up a few times. V and J are TRBV9 and TRBJ2-7, with unresolved D. Germline V CDR1 and CDR2: SGDLS, YYNGEE. The V and J ends lost 3 bases and 12 bases respectively, with 10 bases between them. The CDR3 runs 10 residues. In DNA form, the CDR3 reads TGTGCCAGCAGCGCTCAAGGGCGGTACTTC. This sequence encodes CASSAQGRYF.

This clonotype came up a few times. The chain uses TRBV11-2 and TRBJ1-2, with D hard to call. CDR1 SGHAT and CDR2 FQNNGV come from the germline V gene. Between the trimmed V and J ends, which lost 0 bases and 6 bases, there was a span of 14 bases. The CDR3 totals 15 residues. The CDR3 loop is CASSLDRLARDGYTF. CDR3 nucleotides: TGTGCCAGCAGCTTAGATCGCCTCGCTCGGGATGGCTACACCTTC.

The chain has TRBV2 and TRBJ2-5; TRBD2 might be the D (6 bases). The germline V gene has CDR1 SNHLY and CDR2 FYNNEI. The V and J ends lost 6 bases and 5 bases respectively, with 25 bases between them. This CDR3 is built from 17 residues. DNA for the CDR3: TGTGCCAGCAGCGGACCTCTACGCGGACTAACGGGGGAGACCCAGTACTTC. It codes for CASSGPLRGLTGETQYF.